A single sample gave rise to the 21 T cell receptor beta chains below, sequenced in a study of blood T cells in healthy people across ages. Next came a second PCR, run for 7 to 11 cycles, which used a sample-barcoded 5' primer along with a J-beta primer mix. Via MiXCR, TCRdb re-called the 5' RACE reads, giving one row per CDR3 protein. The sample comprises 780,000 or so distinct CDR3 sequences, 20% to 25% of which are singletons, and 3% to 4% rests with the top ten. This sample was shared with a second study, whose subject was T cells of mothers and their children.

Sequenced: blood. Receptor source: a boy aged 5 to 17 in good health.

The chain joins TRBV29-1 to TRBJ2-1; 10 nucleotides align to TRBD2. The trim removed 1 base at V and 6 bases at J, leaving 3 bases unmatched. This CDR3 is built from 14 residues. CDR1 and CDR2 (germline): SQVTM, ANQGSEA. The chain's CDR3 is CSVEASGRGNEQFF. The DNA of the CDR3 is TGCAGCGTTGAAGCTAGCGGGAGAGGCAATGAGCAGTTCTTC.

This chain joins TRBV9 and TRBJ2-7; D is possibly TRBD1 or TRBD2 (5 bases each). The CDR3 spans 15 residues. V lost 0 bases and J 3 bases, leaving 13 bases between the germline ends. Germline V gene sequence: CDR1 SGDLS, CDR2 YYNGEE. The CDR3 here is CASSVAGTENYEQYF. CDR3 nucleotides: TGTGCCAGCAGCGTAGCTGGGACGGAAAACTACGAGCAGTACTTC.

This CDR3 is CASSYLARDTNTEAFF. CDR3 DNA: TGCGCCAGCAGCTATCTGGCCCGGGACACCAACACTGAAGCTTTCTTT. The rearrangement uses TRBV4-3 and TRBJ1-1, with a tentative D call TRBD1 (6 bases). The CDR3 has 16 residues. Germline lookup yields CDR1 LGHNA and CDR2 YSLEER. The ends were cut back, 5 bases at V and 2 bases at J, with 18 bases in the middle.

This clonotype was observed a handful of times. The V call is TRBV25-1, the J call TRBJ2-7; D is perhaps TRBD1 (6 bases). This CDR3 is 14 amino acids long. The germline V gene has CDR1 MGHDK and CDR2 SYGVNS. Trimming took off 3 bases at V and 5 bases at J, with 14 bases between the two ends. The CDR3 region is CASSDGDRYDEQYF. CDR3 coding DNA: TGTGCCAGCAGTGATGGCGACAGGTACGACGAGCAGTACTTC.

This chain connects TRBV29-1 to TRBJ2-5, with TRBD1 matching over 11 bases. This CDR3 region has 14 residues. V shed 7 bases and J 5 bases; nucleotides not matched to a gene: 9. Germline V gene sequence: CDR1 SQVTM, CDR2 ANQGSEA. CDR3 amino acids: CSAPGTGGYETQYF. DNA for the CDR3: TGCAGCGCACCCGGGACAGGGGGTTACGAGACCCAGTACTTC.

This clonotype was detected a few times. The J gene is TRBJ2-5, the V gene TRBV12-3 or TRBV12-4; TRBD1 matches 8 bases. The J call may be in error: the DNA end matches TRBJ2-7 better. CDR3 length: 14 residues. Here the CDR3 reads CASSGTGRTYEQYF. CDR3 in DNA: TGTGCCAGCAGTGGGACAGGTAGGACCTACGAGCAGTACTTC.

The chain has TRBV10-3 and TRBJ2-3; 11 bases are a match to TRBD2. V lost 8 bases, J lost 7 bases, and 11 bases stayed unmatched. CDR1 and CDR2 from the germline V gene are ENHRY and SYGVKD. This CDR3 has 15 residues. DNA for the CDR3: TGTGCCATCTCGGAGACTAGCGGGATGCGAAATACGCAGTATTTT. Translating it yields CAISETSGMRNTQYF.

This clonotype appeared a few times. The chain combines TRBV7-9 with TRBJ2-4, with D possibly TRBD2 on 5 matching bases. V was cut by 5 bases and J by 5 bases, with 19 bases left in between. The germline gives CDR1 SEHNR, CDR2 FQNEAQ (reference sequence). The CDR3 consists of 16 residues. CDR3 coding DNA: TGTGCCAGCAGCACCCAAGTAGGCGGGCGAGAAAACATTCAGTACTTC. This gives the protein CASSTQVGGRENIQYF.

This clonotype was detected a few times. The chain has TRBV20-1 and TRBJ2-1; D uncertain. Deletions cut 0 bases from V and 5 bases from J, with 14 bases between. Germline lookup yields CDR1 DFQATT and CDR2 SNEGSKA (reference sequence). The CDR3 contains 15 residues. This CDR3 is CSARDPSRSDNEQFF. CDR3 nucleotide sequence: TGCAGTGCTAGAGATCCGAGCAGAAGTGACAATGAGCAGTTCTTC.

The chain joins TRBV24-1 to TRBJ2-3, with a possible D match to TRBD1 (6 bases). The CDR3 has 14 residues. Looked up from germline, CDR1 is KGHDR and CDR2 is SFDVKD. V dropped 4 bases and J dropped 5 bases, with 12 bases sitting between them. The CDR3 sequence: CATSEHQQGDTQYF. For the CDR3, the DNA is TGTGCCACCAGTGAGCACCAACAGGGAGATACGCAGTATTTT.

This clonotype was detected a few times. The V call is TRBV5-1, the J call TRBJ1-4; TRBD1 is a possible D gene (5 bases). V lost 4 bases and J 5 bases, leaving 9 bases between the germline ends. The V gene's germline CDR1 is SGHRS and CDR2 YFSETQ. CDR3 length: 13 residues. The DNA for the CDR3 is TGCGCCAGCAGCGACGGACAAAATGAAAAACTGTTTTTT. This translates into CASSDGQNEKLFF.

This clonotype was counted between two and nine times. V gene TRBV7-2 combines with J gene TRBJ2-2; the match to TRBD2 covers 9 bases. The length of the CDR3 is 17 residues. Trimming took 2 bases from V and 5 from J; bases not matched to a gene: 9. Germline CDR1 reads SGHTA; CDR2 reads FQGNSA. CDR3 protein: CASSLLVGLAGTGELFF. The CDR3 nucleotides are TGTGCCAGCAGCTTACTAGTAGGGCTAGCGGGGACCGGGGAGCTGTTTTTT.

About this clonotype: This may arise from a read error, as a much more abundant clone is one base away. V and J are TRBV4-3 and TRBJ2-7; 9 bases match TRBD1. This CDR3 has 15 amino acids. Germline V lookup: CDR1 LGHNA, CDR2 YSLEER. Trimming took 1 base from V and 4 from J; bases not matched to a gene: 5. The CDR3 here is CASSQAGGQGYEQYF. In nucleotides, the CDR3 is TGCGCCAGCAGCCAAGCTGGGGGACAGGGATACGAGCAGTACTTC.

J is TRBJ2-1 and V is TRBV7-2, with 9 bases that match TRBD1. Germline CDR1 is SGHTA and CDR2 is FQGNSA. V dropped 5 bases and J dropped 0; count of bases not matched to a gene: 17. The CDR3 runs to 20 residues. CDR3 amino acids: CASSKQGAFSARSSYNEQFF. The CDR3 bases are TGTGCCAGCAGCAAACAGGGGGCTTTCTCTGCCCGCAGCTCCTACAATGAGCAGTTCTTC.

The rearrangement uses TRBV29-1 and TRBJ2-7, with 7 bases lining up with TRBD1. V lost 6 bases to trimming and J lost 0 bases; unmatched junction nucleotides: 8. This CDR3 has 14 residues. In germline, CDR1 is SQVTM, CDR2 ANQGSEA. CDR3 nucleotides: TGCAGCGTCCCGACAGGGTTTAGCTCCTACGAGCAGTACTTC. Translation gives CSVPTGFSSYEQYF.

The sample holds a few counts of this clonotype. This chain joins TRBV27 and TRBJ2-7; TRBD2 aligns across 11 bases. From germline, CDR1 is MNHEY and CDR2 SMNVEV (reference sequence). The trim removed 8 bases at V and 5 bases at J, leaving 5 bases unmatched. CDR3 length: 13 amino acids. CDR3 protein: CASAASGRNEQYF. CDR3 DNA sequence: TGTGCCAGCGCGGCTAGCGGGAGGAACGAGCAGTACTTC.

The chain recombines TRBV6-1 with TRBJ2-1, with TRBD2 matching over 9 bases. Germline V gene data show CDR1 as MNHNS and CDR2 as SASEGT. This CDR3 has 18 amino acids. V lost 7 bases to trimming and J lost 4 bases; unmatched junction nucleotides: 17. In DNA form, the CDR3 reads TGTGCCAGCATACTGGTAGCGGGGGCCCTGAGCTCTTACAATGAGCAGTTCTTC. Encoded protein: CASILVAGALSSYNEQFF.

This clonotype was counted only a few times. V usage is TRBV10-3 and J usage is TRBJ1-6; 7 bases map to TRBD1. CDR3 size: 13 residues. After removal of 10 bases from V and 8 bases from J, the junction contained 8 bases not matched to a gene. CDR1 and CDR2 (germline): ENHRY, SYGVKD. This CDR3 reads CATRDRLDSPLHF. The CDR3 DNA follows: TGTGCCACCCGGGACAGACTTGATTCACCCCTCCACTTT.

The genes are TRBV13 and TRBJ2-7, with D unclear. The CDR3 covers 13 residues. V lost 4 bases to trimming and J lost 7 bases, with 14 bases between them. Per germline, CDR1 PRHDT and CDR2 FYEKMQ (reference sequence). CDR3 DNA sequence: TGTGCCAGCAGCTCCCCTTTAGCCGGGGAGCAGTACTTC. Translating gives CASSSPLAGEQYF. Variable domain in full (rest from reference TRBV13 and TRBJ2-7): AAGVIQSPRHLIKEKRETATLKCYPIPRHDTVYWYQQGPGQDPQFLISFYEKMQSDKGSIPDRFSAQQFSDYHSELNMSSLELGDSALYFCASSSPLAGEQYFGPGTRLTVT.

V is TRBV19 and J is TRBJ2-1; 8 nucleotides align to TRBD2. The germline CDR1 and CDR2 sequences are LNHDA and SQIVND (reference sequence). The CDR3 spans 15 residues. The trim removed 3 bases at V and 4 bases at J, leaving 5 bases unmatched. CDR3 nucleotides: TGTGCCAGTAGTATTAGGGCTAGCGGGTACAATGAGCAGTTCTTC. It yields the protein CASSIRASGYNEQFF.

V usage is TRBV13 and J usage is TRBJ2-5; D might be TRBD2 (6 bases). CDR3 length: 14 amino acids. Germline V gene lookup returns CDR1 PRHDT and CDR2 FYEKMQ (reference sequence). Trimming shortened V by 7 bases and J by 4 bases, and 16 bases separated the two germline ends. This CDR3 reads CASTNPGGRETQYF. The CDR3 nucleotides are TGTGCCAGCACCAACCCCGGGGGACGAGAGACCCAGTACTTC.